What follows are 4 T cell receptor beta chains derived from one specimen sequenced in a study of blood T cell repertoires in COVID-19. The assay was immunoSEQ multiplex PCR, and TCRdb's table has in-frame clones only and misses some. Here the sample spans 100,000 to 150,000 clones, more than 70% being singletons. What was sequenced was peripheral blood. The receptor source for this set is a woman aged 55-75 years with acute or convalescent COVID-19.

CDR3 nucleotide sequence: TGTGCCAGCAGCCAAGAGCCCGGGACAGCTGGGGCCAACGTCCTGACTTTC. Protein product: CASSQEPGTAGANVLTF. The rearrangement joins TRBV3-1 (or the pseudogene TRBV3-2) to TRBJ2-6; 7 bases line up with TRBD1. CDR1 and CDR2 (germline): LGHDT, YNNKEL (reference sequence). The V gene end was trimmed by 0 bases and the J gene end by 2 bases; junction bases not matched to a gene: 4. The CDR3 extends over 17 amino acids.

This rearrangement joins TRBV27 to TRBJ2-3; 7 bases agree with TRBD1. This CDR3 region has 14 residues. The V gene's germline CDR1 is MNHEY and CDR2 SMNVEV (reference sequence). Trimming removed 7 bases from V and 5 bases from J; junction bases left unmatched: 9. The CDR3 here is CASTRTGAGDTQYF. CDR3 nucleotides: TGTGCCAGCACCAGAACAGGGGCTGGAGATACGCAGTATTTT.

The chain uses TRBV9 and TRBJ2-1, with D perhaps TRBD2 (6 bases). Trimming stripped 3 bases from V and 4 bases from J, with 11 bases between. The V gene's germline CDR1 is SGDLS and CDR2 YYNGEE. The CDR3 loop spans 14 amino acids. In nucleotides, the CDR3 is TGTGCCAGCAGCGGATGGGGACTTTACAATGAGCAGTTCTTC. It translates to CASSGWGLYNEQFF.

The chain has TRBV6-6 and TRBJ2-7; no clear D gene. Germline CDR1 and CDR2: MNHNY and SVGAGI (reference sequence). The CDR3 has 14 amino acids. Trimming shortened V by 0 bases and J by 0 bases, and 6 bases separated the two germline ends. The CDR3 sequence: CASSYSRTSYEQYV. DNA of the CDR3: TGTGCCAGCAGTTACTCGAGAACCTCCTACGAGCAGTACGTC.